Given below is one T cell receptor (beta chain) in context. TCRdb's table, derived via immunoSEQ multiplex PCR, lists solely in-frame clones and lacks some. Of 150,000 or so clones in the sample, roughly 81% were seen once. These data are taken from a study of blood T cell repertoires in COVID-19. The wider study: T cells, B-cell-depleted T cells, or PBMCs provided the cDNA or gDNA that served as material.

The CDR3 runs to 13 residues. The ends were cut back, 6 bases at V and 4 bases at J, with 10 bases in the middle. Sequenced input: peripheral blood. V gene TRBV12-3 or TRBV12-4 combines with J gene TRBJ2-1; no clear D gene. This sequence was found in a woman in her fifties or sixties with COVID-19, enrolled during active disease. The chain's CDR3 is CASRPTEYNEQFF. The CDR3 coding sequence is TGTGCCAGCAGACCGACGGAGTACAATGAGCAGTTCTTC.